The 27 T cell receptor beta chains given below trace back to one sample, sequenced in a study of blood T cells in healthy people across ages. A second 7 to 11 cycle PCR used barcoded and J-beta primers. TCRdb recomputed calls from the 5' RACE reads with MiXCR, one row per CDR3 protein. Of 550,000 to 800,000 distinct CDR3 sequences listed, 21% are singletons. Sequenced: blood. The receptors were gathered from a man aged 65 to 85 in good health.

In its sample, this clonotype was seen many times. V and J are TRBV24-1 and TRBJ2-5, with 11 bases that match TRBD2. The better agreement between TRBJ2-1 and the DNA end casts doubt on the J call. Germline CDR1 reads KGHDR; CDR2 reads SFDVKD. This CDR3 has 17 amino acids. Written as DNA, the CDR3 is TGTGCCACCAGTGATTTGACTAGCGGGAGTTTTAAGGATGAGCAGTTCTTC. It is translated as CATSDLTSGSFKDEQFF.

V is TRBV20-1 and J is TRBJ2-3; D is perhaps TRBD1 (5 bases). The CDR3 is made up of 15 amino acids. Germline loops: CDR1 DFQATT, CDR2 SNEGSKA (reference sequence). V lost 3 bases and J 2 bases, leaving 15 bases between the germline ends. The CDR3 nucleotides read TGCAGTGCTAGTTCCCTAGACAGAAACACAGATACGCAGTATTTT. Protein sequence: CSASSLDRNTDTQYF.

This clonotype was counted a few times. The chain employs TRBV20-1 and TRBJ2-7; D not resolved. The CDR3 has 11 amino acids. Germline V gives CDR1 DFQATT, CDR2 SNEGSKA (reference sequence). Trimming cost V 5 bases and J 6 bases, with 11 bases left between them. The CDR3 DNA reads TGCAGTGCTCTCTTAGTAAGCGAGCAGTACTTC. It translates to CSALLVSEQYF.

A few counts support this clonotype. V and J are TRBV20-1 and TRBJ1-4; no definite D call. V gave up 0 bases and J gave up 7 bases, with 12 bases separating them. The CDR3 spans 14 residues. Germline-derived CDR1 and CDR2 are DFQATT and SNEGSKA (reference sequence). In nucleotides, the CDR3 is TGCAGTGCTAGAGATCTAGCTCGAGGTGAAAAACTGTTTTTT. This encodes CSARDLARGEKLFF.

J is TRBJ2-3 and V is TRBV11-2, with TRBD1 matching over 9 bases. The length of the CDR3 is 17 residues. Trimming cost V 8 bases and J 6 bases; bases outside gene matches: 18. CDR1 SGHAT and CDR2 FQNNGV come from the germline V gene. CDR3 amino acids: CASDSHSGTGLSDTQYF. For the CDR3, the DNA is TGTGCCAGCGATTCCCACTCCGGGACAGGGCTCTCGGATACGCAGTATTTT.

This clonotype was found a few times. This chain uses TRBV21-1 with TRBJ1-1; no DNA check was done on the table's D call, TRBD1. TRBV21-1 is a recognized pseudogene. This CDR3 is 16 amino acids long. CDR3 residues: CASSNRRQGWNTEAFF. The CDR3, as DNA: TGTGCCAGCAGCAACCGAAGACAGGGCTGGAACACTGAAGCTTTCTTT.

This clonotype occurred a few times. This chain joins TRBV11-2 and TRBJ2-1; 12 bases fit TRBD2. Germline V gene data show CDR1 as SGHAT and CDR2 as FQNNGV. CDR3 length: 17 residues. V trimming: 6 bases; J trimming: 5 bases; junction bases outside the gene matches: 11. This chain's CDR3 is CASRRTSGNGRNNEQFF. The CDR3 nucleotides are TGTGCCAGCAGACGGACTAGCGGGAATGGGAGAAACAATGAGCAGTTCTTC. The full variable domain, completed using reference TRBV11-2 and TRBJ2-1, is EAGVAQSPRYKIIEKRQSVAFWCNPISGHATLYWYQQILGQGPKLLIQFQNNGVVDDSQLPKDRFSAERLKGVDSTLKIQPAKLEDSAVYLCASRRTSGNGRNNEQFFGPGTRLTVL.

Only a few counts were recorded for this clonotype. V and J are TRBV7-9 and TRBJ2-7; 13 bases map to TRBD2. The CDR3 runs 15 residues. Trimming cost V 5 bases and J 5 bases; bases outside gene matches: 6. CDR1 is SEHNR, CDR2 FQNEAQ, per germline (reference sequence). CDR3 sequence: CASSHGLAGENEQYF. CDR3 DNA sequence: TGTGCCAGCAGCCACGGACTAGCGGGGGAGAACGAGCAGTACTTC.

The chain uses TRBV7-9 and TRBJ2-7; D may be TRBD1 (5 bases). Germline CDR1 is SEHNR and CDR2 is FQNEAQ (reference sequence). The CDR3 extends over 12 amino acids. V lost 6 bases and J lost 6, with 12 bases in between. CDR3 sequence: CASRKTEGEQYF. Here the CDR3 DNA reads TGTGCCAGCAGGAAGACAGAAGGCGAGCAGTACTTC.

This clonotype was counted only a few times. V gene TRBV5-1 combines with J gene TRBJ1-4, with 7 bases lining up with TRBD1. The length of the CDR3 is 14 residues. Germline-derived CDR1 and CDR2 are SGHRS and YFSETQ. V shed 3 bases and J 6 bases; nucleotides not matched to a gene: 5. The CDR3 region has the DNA TGCGCCAGCAGCTCGGGACAGTGGGATGAAAAACTGTTTTTT. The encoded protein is CASSSGQWDEKLFF.

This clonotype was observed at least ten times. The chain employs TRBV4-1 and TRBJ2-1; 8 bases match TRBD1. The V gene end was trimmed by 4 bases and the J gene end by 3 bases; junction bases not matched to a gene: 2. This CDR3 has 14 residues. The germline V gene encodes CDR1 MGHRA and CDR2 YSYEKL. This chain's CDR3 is CASSPQGGYNEQFF. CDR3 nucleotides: TGCGCCAGCAGCCCACAGGGGGGCTACAATGAGCAGTTCTTC.

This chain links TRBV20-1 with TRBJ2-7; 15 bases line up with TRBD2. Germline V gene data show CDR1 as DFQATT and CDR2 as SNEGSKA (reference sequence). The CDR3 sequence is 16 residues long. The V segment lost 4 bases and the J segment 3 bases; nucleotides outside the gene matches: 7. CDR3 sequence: CSATPGLAGGSYEQYF. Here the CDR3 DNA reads TGCAGTGCTACCCCGGGACTAGCGGGAGGTAGCTACGAGCAGTACTTC.

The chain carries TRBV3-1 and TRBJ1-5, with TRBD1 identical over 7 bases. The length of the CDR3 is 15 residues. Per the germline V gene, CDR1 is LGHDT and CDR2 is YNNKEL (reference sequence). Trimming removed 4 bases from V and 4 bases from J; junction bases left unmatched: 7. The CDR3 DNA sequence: TGTGCCAGCAGCCCGAGACAGGGATGGAATCAGCCCCAGCATTTT. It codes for CASSPRQGWNQPQHF.

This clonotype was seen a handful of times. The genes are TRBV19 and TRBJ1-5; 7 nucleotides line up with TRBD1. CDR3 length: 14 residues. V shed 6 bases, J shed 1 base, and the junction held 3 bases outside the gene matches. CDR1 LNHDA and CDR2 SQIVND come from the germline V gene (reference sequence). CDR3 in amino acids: CASRTTGSNQPQHF. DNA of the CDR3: TGTGCCAGTAGAACGACAGGGAGCAATCAGCCCCAGCATTTT.

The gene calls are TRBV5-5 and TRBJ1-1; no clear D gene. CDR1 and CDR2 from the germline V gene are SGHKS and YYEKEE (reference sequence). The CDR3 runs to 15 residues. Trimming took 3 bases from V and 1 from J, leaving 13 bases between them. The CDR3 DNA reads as TGTGCCAGCAGCTACGCGGCCCACCCGAACACTGAAGCTTTCTTT. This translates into CASSYAAHPNTEAFF.

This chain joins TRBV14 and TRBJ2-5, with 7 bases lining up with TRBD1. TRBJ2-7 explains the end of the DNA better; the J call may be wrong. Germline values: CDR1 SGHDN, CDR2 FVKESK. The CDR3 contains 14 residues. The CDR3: CASSPTGKSYEQYF. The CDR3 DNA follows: TGTGCCAGCAGCCCGACAGGGAAATCCTACGAGCAGTACTTC.

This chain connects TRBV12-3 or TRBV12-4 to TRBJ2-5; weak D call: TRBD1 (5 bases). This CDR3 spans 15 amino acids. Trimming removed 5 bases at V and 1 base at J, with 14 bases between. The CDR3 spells CASSPYFDSQETQYF. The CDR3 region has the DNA TGTGCCAGCAGTCCCTACTTTGACAGCCAAGAGACCCAGTACTTC.

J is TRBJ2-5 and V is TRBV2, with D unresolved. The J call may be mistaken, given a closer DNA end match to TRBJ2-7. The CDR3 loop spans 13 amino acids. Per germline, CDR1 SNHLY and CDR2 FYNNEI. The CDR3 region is CASSREWDSEQYF. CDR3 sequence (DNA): TGTGCCAGCAGCCGAGAGTGGGATTCCGAGCAGTACTTC.

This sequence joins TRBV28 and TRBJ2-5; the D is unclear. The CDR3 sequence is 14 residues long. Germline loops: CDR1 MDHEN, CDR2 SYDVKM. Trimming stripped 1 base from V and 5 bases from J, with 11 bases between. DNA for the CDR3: TGTGCCAGCAGTTTATCCCGCGTGGTGGAGACCCAGTACTTC. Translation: CASSLSRVVETQYF.

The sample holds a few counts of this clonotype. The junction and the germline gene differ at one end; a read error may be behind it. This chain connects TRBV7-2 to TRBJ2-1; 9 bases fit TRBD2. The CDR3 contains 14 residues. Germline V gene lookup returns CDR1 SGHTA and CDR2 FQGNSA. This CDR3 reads CANSGTSSYNGQFF. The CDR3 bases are TGTGCCAATTCCGGGACTAGCTCCTACAATGGGCAGTTCTTC.

The CDR3 nucleotides read TGTGCCAGCAGCTTGAGGAGGGGCAATCAGCCCCAGCATTTT. Translated: CASSLRRGNQPQHF. The V and J genes are TRBV5-6 and TRBJ1-5; D not certain. V was shortened by 1 base and J by 2 bases, with 7 bases between the two germline ends. The germline CDR1 and CDR2 sequences are SGHDT and YYEEEE. The CDR3 is 14 residues long.

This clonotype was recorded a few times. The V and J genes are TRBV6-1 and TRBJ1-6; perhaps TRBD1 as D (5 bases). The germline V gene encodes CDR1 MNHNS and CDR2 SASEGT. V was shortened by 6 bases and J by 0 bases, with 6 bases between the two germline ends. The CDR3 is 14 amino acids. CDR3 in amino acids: CASRDSSYNSPLHF. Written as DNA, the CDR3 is TGTGCCAGCAGAGACAGCTCCTATAATTCACCCCTCCACTTT.

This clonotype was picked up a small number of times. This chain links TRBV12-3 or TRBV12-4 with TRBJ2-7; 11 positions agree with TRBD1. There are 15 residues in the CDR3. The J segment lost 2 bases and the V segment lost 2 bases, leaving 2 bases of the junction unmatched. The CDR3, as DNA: TGTGCCAGCAGTTTAAGGGGACAGGGGGCCTACGAGCAGTACTTC. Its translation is CASSLRGQGAYEQYF.

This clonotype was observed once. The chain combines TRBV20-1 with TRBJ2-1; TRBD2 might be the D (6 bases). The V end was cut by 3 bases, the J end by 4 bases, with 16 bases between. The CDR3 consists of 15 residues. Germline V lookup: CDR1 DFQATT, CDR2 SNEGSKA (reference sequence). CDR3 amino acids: CSASMEGLTYNEQFF. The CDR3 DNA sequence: TGCAGTGCTAGCATGGAGGGCCTTACTTACAATGAGCAGTTCTTC.

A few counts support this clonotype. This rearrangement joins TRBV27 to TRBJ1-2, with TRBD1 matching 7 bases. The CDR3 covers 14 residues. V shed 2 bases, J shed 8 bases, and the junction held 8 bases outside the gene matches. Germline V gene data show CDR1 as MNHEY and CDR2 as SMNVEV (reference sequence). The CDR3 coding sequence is TGTGCCAGCAGTTTAAATCAGGGAGGGGGCGGCTACACCTTC. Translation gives CASSLNQGGGGYTF.

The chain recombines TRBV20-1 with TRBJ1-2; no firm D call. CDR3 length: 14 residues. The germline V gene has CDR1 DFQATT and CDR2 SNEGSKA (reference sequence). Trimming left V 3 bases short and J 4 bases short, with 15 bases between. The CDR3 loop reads CSASNIQLVYGYTF. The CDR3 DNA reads TGCAGTGCTAGCAACATACAGTTGGTCTATGGCTACACCTTC.

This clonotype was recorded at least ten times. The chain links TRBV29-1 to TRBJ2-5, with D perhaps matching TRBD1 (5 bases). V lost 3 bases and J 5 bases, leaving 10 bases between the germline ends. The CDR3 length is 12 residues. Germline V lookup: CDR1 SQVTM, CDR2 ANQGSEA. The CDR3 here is CSVDQGSETQYF. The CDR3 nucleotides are TGCAGCGTTGACCAGGGCAGCGAGACCCAGTACTTC.